A single sample gave rise to the 31 T cell receptor beta chains below, sequenced in a study of shared clonotypes between healthy human individuals. Terminally differentiated effector memory CD45RA+ cells were excluded from the naive CD8 cells, which were CD45RO-negative and positively selected for CCR7. Only in-frame clones appear in the TCRdb table, and some are missing; sequencing was by immunoSEQ multiplex PCR. The sample has hundreds of thousands of clones, roughly 92% seen once. The sample was naive CD8+ T cells sorted from blood. These receptors were taken from a man younger than 40 in good health.

This sequence joins TRBV7-9 and TRBJ1-2; 11 bases are a match to TRBD1. The V gene's germline CDR1 is SEHNR and CDR2 FQNEAQ (reference sequence). CDR3 length: 15 residues. The V and J ends lost 1 base and 7 bases, in that order; junction bases with no gene match: 5. For the CDR3, the DNA is TGTGCCAGCAGCTTAGGGACAGGGGGCGCCTCTGGCTACACCTTC. Amino acid sequence: CASSLGTGGASGYTF. The full variable domain, completed using reference TRBV7-9 and TRBJ1-2, is DTGVSQNPRHKITKRGQNVTFRCDPISEHNRLYWYRQTLGQGPEFLTYFQNEAQLEKSRLLSDRFSAERPKGSFSTLEIQRTEQGDSAMYLCASSLGTGGASGYTFGSGTRLTVV.

V usage is TRBV7-9 and J usage is TRBJ2-7, with D perhaps TRBD1 (5 bases). Germline lookup yields CDR1 SEHNR and CDR2 FQNEAQ (reference sequence). The CDR3 consists of 16 residues. With 4 bases removed from V and 3 bases from J, the gap between germline ends came to 19 bases. In DNA, the CDR3 is TGTGCCAGCAGCTCCTTTTCAGGGAAACAAGGCTACGAGCAGTACTTC. Protein product: CASSSFSGKQGYEQYF.

CDR3 sequence (DNA): TGTGCCAGCAGCGTAGAGGGACTAGCGGGCTTCAATGAGCAGTTCTTC. Residues: CASSVEGLAGFNEQFF. The genes are TRBV9 and TRBJ2-1; 12 bases line up with TRBD2. Trimming removed 0 bases from V and 6 bases from J; junction bases left unmatched: 4. In germline, CDR1 is SGDLS, CDR2 YYNGEE. The CDR3 covers 16 residues. Looking up the rest from reference TRBV9 and TRBJ2-1 gives the full variable domain: DSGVTQTPKHLITATGQRVTLRCSPRSGDLSVYWYQQSLDQGLQFLIQYYNGEERAKGNILERFSAQQFPDLHSELNLSSLELGDSALYFCASSVEGLAGFNEQFFGPGTRLTVL.

For this clone: This same CDR3 is encoded by further DNA sequences in the sample. V is TRBV7-9 and J is TRBJ1-5; unclear D gene. The CDR3 covers 12 residues. V was cut by 1 base and J by 6 bases, with 4 bases left in between. From germline, CDR1 is SEHNR and CDR2 FQNEAQ (reference sequence). CDR3 coding DNA: TGTGCCAGCAGCTTAGTGGGTCAGCCCCAGCATTTT. Translating gives CASSLVGQPQHF.

This clone was counted between two and nine times. The rearrangement joins TRBV27 to TRBJ1-1; the D is unclear. This CDR3 is 12 amino acids long. Germline V gene lookup returns CDR1 MNHEY and CDR2 SMNVEV (reference sequence). Trimming left V 8 bases short and J 4 bases short, with 11 bases between. CDR3 sequence (DNA): TGTGCCAGCGGGTCTCCTATCACTGAAGCTTTCTTT. Translation: CASGSPITEAFF.

This clone has a handful of counts. V is TRBV6-6 and J is TRBJ2-1, with D maybe TRBD2 (5 bases). The length of the CDR3 is 15 residues. Deletions cut 5 bases from V and 0 bases from J, with 11 bases between. Germline CDR1 is MNHNY and CDR2 is SVGAGI (reference sequence). CDR3 sequence (DNA): TGTGCCAGCAGTCCCACTAGGGTCTCCTACAATGAGCAGTTCTTC. This sequence encodes CASSPTRVSYNEQFF.

This clone is a singleton in its sample. This rearrangement joins TRBV7-9 to TRBJ2-7, with 9 nucleotides matching TRBD2. The germline V gene encodes CDR1 SEHNR and CDR2 FQNEAQ (reference sequence). V trimming: 4 bases; J trimming: 4 bases; junction bases outside the gene matches: 2. This CDR3 is built from 13 residues. CDR3 DNA: TGTGCCAGCAGCTCTAGCGGGATGTACGAGCAGTACTTC. This codes for CASSSSGMYEQYF.

This clone was seen only once. The V gene is TRBV15, the J gene TRBJ2-7; D not resolved. The V end lost 0 bases, the J end lost 1 base, and 7 bases lay between the germline ends. Germline assignment: CDR1 LNHNV and CDR2 YYDKDF (reference sequence). This CDR3 is built from 14 residues. CDR3 in amino acids: CATSRDSDSYEQYF. The CDR3 DNA follows: TGTGCCACCAGCAGAGATTCGGATTCCTACGAGCAGTACTTC. The full variable domain, completed using reference TRBV15 and TRBJ2-7, is DAMVIQNPRYQVTQFGKPVTLSCSQTLNHNVMYWYQQKSSQAPKLLFHYYDKDFNNEADTPDNFQSRRPNTSFCFLDIRSPGLGDTAMYLCATSRDSDSYEQYFGPGTRLTVT.

The J gene is TRBJ2-7, the V gene TRBV10-3; D is uncertain. V was shortened by 10 bases and J by 2 bases, with 15 bases between the two germline ends. CDR1 and CDR2 (germline): ENHRY, SYGVKD. The CDR3 extends over 13 amino acids. DNA for the CDR3: TGTGCCACCCATCGCGAGGTTCCCTACGAGCAGTACTTC. This gives the protein CATHREVPYEQYF.

The chain joins TRBV19 to TRBJ1-4, with D tentatively TRBD1 (5 bases). V gave up 1 base and J gave up 13 bases, with 13 bases separating them. Germline V CDR1 and CDR2: LNHDA, SQIVND (reference sequence). The CDR3 contains 13 residues. CDR3 coding DNA: TGTGCCAGTAGTATAGTACCCCCCACAGGACTGTTTTTT. Encoded protein: CASSIVPPTGLFF.

This chain connects TRBV30 to TRBJ2-1; D not certain. CDR3 length: 13 amino acids. CDR1 is GTSNPN, CDR2 SVGIG, per germline (reference sequence). V dropped 2 bases and J dropped 5 bases, with 10 bases sitting between them. The CDR3 loop is CAWSTRTHNEQFF. The DNA for the CDR3 is TGTGCCTGGAGTACCCGGACGCACAATGAGCAGTTCTTC.

The J gene is TRBJ2-1, the V gene TRBV5-1; 9 nucleotides line up with TRBD2. This CDR3 contains 19 residues. Germline CDR1 and CDR2: SGHRS and YFSETQ. V was pared by 0 bases and J by 0 bases, with 10 bases of the junction left unmatched. The CDR3 DNA reads TGCGCCAGCAGCTTGGTCGCGGGAGGGCCTGAGAGCTCCTACAATGAGCAGTTCTTC. Protein sequence: CASSLVAGGPESSYNEQFF.

The chain uses TRBV10-3 and TRBJ2-1; D is possibly TRBD1 or TRBD2 (5 bases each). Trimming stripped 10 bases from V and 3 bases from J, with 10 bases between. Germline CDR1 is ENHRY and CDR2 is SYGVKD. CDR3 length: 12 amino acids. DNA of the CDR3: TGTGCCACCAGGGACCGCTACAATGAGCAGTTCTTC. Translated, it gives CATRDRYNEQFF.

The genes are TRBV7-3 and TRBJ2-5, with D possibly called TRBD1 or TRBD2 (5 bases each). The V end was cut by 2 bases, the J end by 4 bases, with 11 bases between. The CDR3 covers 14 residues. Germline CDR1 reads SGHTA; CDR2 reads FQGTGA. CDR3 sequence (DNA): TGTGCCAGCAGCTTAGCTGGGGACCTAGAGACCCAGTACTTC. Its protein is CASSLAGDLETQYF.

The sample holds one count of this clone. The J gene is TRBJ1-1, the V gene TRBV19; perhaps TRBD1 as D (6 bases). V lost 4 bases, J lost 1 base, and 16 bases lay in between. CDR3 length: 16 amino acids. CDR1 and CDR2 from the germline V gene are LNHDA and SQIVND (reference sequence). The CDR3 is CASSTLTRGQNTEAFF. The CDR3 DNA reads TGTGCCAGTAGTACCCTGACCAGGGGTCAGAACACTGAAGCTTTCTTT.

The rearrangement links TRBV27 to TRBJ2-3; tentatively, D is TRBD1 (6 bases). CDR3 length: 14 amino acids. The germline V gene has CDR1 MNHEY and CDR2 SMNVEV (reference sequence). The V end lost 6 bases, the J end lost 3 bases, and 13 bases lay between the germline ends. CDR3 nucleotide sequence: TGTGCCAGCAGCTCGACAGGCCCTACAGATACGCAGTATTTT. Its protein is CASSSTGPTDTQYF.

A single count supports this clone. The genes are TRBV6-1 and TRBJ2-2, with unresolved D. V shed 6 bases and J shed 5 bases, with 13 bases lying between them. This CDR3 spans 14 amino acids. The germline V gene encodes CDR1 MNHNS and CDR2 SASEGT. The CDR3 here is CASRITARTGELFF. DNA of the CDR3: TGTGCCAGCAGAATAACCGCTCGAACCGGGGAGCTGTTTTTT.

Concerning this clone itself: In the same sample, other DNA sequences code for this CDR3. V and J are TRBV30 and TRBJ2-7, with unresolved D. Per the germline V gene, CDR1 is GTSNPN and CDR2 is SVGIG (reference sequence). V dropped 1 base and J dropped 3 bases, with 7 bases sitting between them. The CDR3 runs 12 residues. Here the CDR3 reads CAWSGPSYEQYF. The CDR3 DNA is TGTGCCTGGAGTGGCCCCAGCTACGAGCAGTACTTC.

The chain is built from TRBV5-4 and TRBJ1-4; 8 positions agree with TRBD1. The germline V gene encodes CDR1 SGHNT and CDR2 YYREEE (reference sequence). V was pared by 4 bases and J by 4 bases, with 3 bases of the junction left unmatched. This CDR3 contains 14 residues. CDR3 amino acids: CASSQDRDNEKLFF. CDR3 nucleotide sequence: TGTGCCAGCAGCCAGGACAGGGATAATGAAAAACTGTTTTTT.

The chain couples TRBV11-2 to TRBJ2-1; TRBD1 matches 9 bases. Looked up from germline, CDR1 is SGHAT and CDR2 is FQNNGV. The ends lost 2 bases at V and 7 bases at J; junction bases unmatched: 12. The CDR3 is made up of 17 amino acids. The CDR3: CASSLFPGSTGGNEQFF. Here the CDR3 DNA reads TGTGCCAGCAGCTTATTCCCGGGGTCGACAGGGGGAAATGAGCAGTTCTTC.

J is TRBJ2-3 and V is TRBV5-1; TRBD1 aligns across 7 bases. Germline V gene data show CDR1 as SGHRS and CDR2 as YFSETQ. The CDR3 spans 16 residues. J was trimmed by 2 bases and V by 4 bases; bases with no gene match: 10. The CDR3 coding sequence is TGCGCCAGCAGCAACGGGACAGCACTCTTCACAGATACGCAGTATTTT. Its translation: CASSNGTALFTDTQYF.

This clone has more than one count but fewer than ten. V usage is TRBV5-4 and J usage is TRBJ1-1, with 7 positions matching TRBD1. The CDR3 has 12 residues. The ends lost 3 bases at V and 8 bases at J; junction bases unmatched: 4. Per germline, CDR1 SGHNT and CDR2 YYREEE (reference sequence). The CDR3 protein is CASSSGQTEAFF. The CDR3 DNA follows: TGTGCCAGCAGCTCGGGACAGACCGAAGCTTTCTTT.

This clone appeared once. V is TRBV27 and J is TRBJ2-1; no definite D call. CDR3 size: 14 residues. Germline lookup yields CDR1 MNHEY and CDR2 SMNVEV (reference sequence). V was cut by 5 bases and J by 10 bases, with 18 bases left in between. CDR3 sequence: CASSLLRTTFEQFF. The CDR3 DNA reads TGTGCCAGCAGTCTCCTAAGGACGACGTTCGAGCAGTTCTTC.

This sequence joins TRBV29-1 and TRBJ2-1, with 7 bases lining up with TRBD1. The CDR3 has 12 residues. Trimming at V came to 8 bases and at J to 6 bases, leaving 7 bases not matched to a gene. Per germline, CDR1 SQVTM and CDR2 ANQGSEA. The CDR3 spells CSIHRGRNEQFF. The CDR3 nucleotides are TGCAGCATCCACAGGGGTCGCAATGAGCAGTTCTTC.

The chain employs TRBV7-9 and TRBJ2-7; D unclear. V lost 4 bases, J lost 2 bases, and 15 bases lay in between. Germline V gives CDR1 SEHNR, CDR2 FQNEAQ (reference sequence). CDR3 length equals 15 residues. The CDR3 bases are TGTGCCAGCAGCTCCCCTACGGCCCACCCCTACGAGCAGTACTTC. It yields the protein CASSSPTAHPYEQYF.

V and J are TRBV27 and TRBJ2-3; D gene uncertain. Germline-derived CDR1 and CDR2 are MNHEY and SMNVEV (reference sequence). The CDR3 has 14 residues. V was pared by 2 bases and J by 2 bases, with 8 bases between. CDR3 loop: CASSLIGITDTQYF. CDR3 sequence (DNA): TGTGCCAGCAGTTTAATCGGTATCACAGATACGCAGTATTTT.

The chain joins TRBV19 to TRBJ2-7; D gene unclear. V lost 3 bases and J lost 0, with 9 bases in between. CDR1 and CDR2 from the germline V gene are LNHDA and SQIVND (reference sequence). The CDR3 consists of 14 residues. This CDR3 reads CASSMSLSSYEQYF. The CDR3 coding sequence is TGTGCCAGTAGTATGAGTCTGTCCTCCTACGAGCAGTACTTC.

CDR3 protein: CASSVGYGGSYEQFF. The DNA of the CDR3 is TGTGCCAGCAGCGTAGGCTACGGCGGGAGCTATGAGCAGTTCTTC. The J gene is TRBJ2-1, the V gene TRBV9; 7 bases agree with TRBD2. The V gene end was trimmed by 0 bases and the J gene end by 8 bases; junction bases not matched to a gene: 8. CDR1 SGDLS and CDR2 YYNGEE come from the germline V gene. The CDR3 covers 15 residues.

The V gene is TRBV19, the J gene TRBJ2-7; no firm D call. This CDR3 region has 14 residues. Germline assignment: CDR1 LNHDA and CDR2 SQIVND (reference sequence). The V gene lost 3 bases and the J gene lost 2 bases, with 11 bases spanning the gap. The CDR3 sequence is CASSILARTYEQYF. The CDR3 DNA sequence: TGTGCCAGTAGTATTCTCGCCAGGACCTACGAGCAGTACTTC.

With regard to this clone: Other DNA sequences in this specimen translate into the identical CDR3. The chain is built from TRBV6-4 and TRBJ2-1; D gene ambiguous. There are 13 residues in the CDR3. From germline, CDR1 is MRHNA and CDR2 SNTAGT. V gave up 2 bases and J gave up 6 bases, with 8 bases separating them. Here the CDR3 reads CASSDGWGNEQFF. The CDR3 DNA is TGTGCCAGCAGTGACGGGTGGGGCAATGAGCAGTTCTTC.

The chain carries TRBV27 and TRBJ2-7; TRBD2 might be the D (6 bases). Germline assignment: CDR1 MNHEY and CDR2 SMNVEV (reference sequence). Trimming took off 7 bases at V and 0 bases at J, with 13 bases between the two ends. The CDR3 loop spans 14 amino acids. DNA of the CDR3: TGTGCCAGCAAAACTAGCATAAGCTCCTACGAGCAGTACTTC. It codes for CASKTSISSYEQYF.